This T cell receptor beta chain was recorded in a study of radiotherapy plus CTLA-4 blockade in lung cancer (dated by TCRdb to the late 2010s). In the study overall: Among the enrolled patients, roughly 17% had an objective response, and less than 40% reached disease control. Broader findings and caveats from the paper: After treatment with radiotherapy and ipilimumab, TCR clones that originated in tumors expanded in peripheral blood. Increased serum interferon-beta after radiation, together with early dynamic changes in blood T cell clones, were reported to be the strongest predictors of response.

Libraries came from the immunoSEQ multiplex PCR assay. Sourced from immuneACCESS, this table was stored by TCRdb with only in-frame sequences that have V and J called. A share of the clones is absent; for the studies checked, an unresolved V gene accounts for under half, and the remainder has no known explanation. The sample table records 35,000 to 40,000 clones; roughly 85% of these occur just once. Clones ranked in the top ten supply approximately 22% of the sample. At the junction V is shortened by 6 bases and J by 7 bases; bases outside the gene matches: 14. The CDR3, cysteine through phenylalanine, is 16 amino acids long. Just CDR3 DNA is preserved here, 48 bases in frame from base 1. Sequences MNHNY (CDR1) and SVGAGI (CDR2) are obtained from the germline V gene (reference sequence). The study tested focal radiation therapy combined with CTLA-4 blockade (ipilimumab) in patients with chemo-refractory metastatic non-small-cell lung cancer.

A note on this clone: Its antigen has not been determined. No base quality values were provided; no much bigger clone lies one nucleotide off.

This TCR was recovered from a human donor with non-small cell lung cancer whose response to radiotherapy plus ipilimumab could not be evaluated. The receptor chain draws on TRBV6-6 and TRBJ1-5, with 8 junctional bases fitting TRBD1. The input for sequencing was peripheral blood, taken from a patient treated with radiotherapy plus ipilimumab. The DNA sequence is given as TGTGCCAGCAGATCCCCCGACAGGGGATTAGGGCAGCCCCAGCATTTT. Its protein reads: CASRSPDRGLGQPQHF.